This T cell receptor beta chain was profiled in a study of OX40 agonist ivuxolimab in advanced cancers. About the investigation overall: Ivuxolimab, which targeted the costimulatory receptor OX40 (CD134), was an agonistic, fully human IgG2 monoclonal antibody. Partial responses occurred in three dose-escalation patients, of whom one had hepatocellular carcinoma and two had cutaneous melanoma. Patients were allowed to have had prior anti-PD-1, anti-PD-L1 or anti-CTLA-4 therapy, and less than 45% of the dose-escalation patients had previously received checkpoint inhibitors. In the dose-escalation cohort, 65% to 85% of patients were male, and the mean age was 60 years with a range of 23 to 79. The monotherapy dose-escalation portion (N ≈ 56 patients) of the phase I ivuxolimab trial is reported in the paper. Of the approximately 50 dose-escalation patients, hepatocellular carcinoma was present in some 19, melanoma in approximately 15, renal cell carcinoma in 9 and head and neck cancer in 9. The point of sequencing TCRbeta in the periphery was to test whether ivuxolimab changed TCR sequence diversity and drove clonal T-cell expansion. Intravenous ivuxolimab was administered to patients every 2 weeks at six dose levels: 0.01, 0.1, 0.3, 1.5, 3 and 10 mg/kg.

To sequence the TCRbeta CDR3 region, genomic DNA was isolated from the sorted cells. TCRbeta CDR3 regions were sequenced using the immunoSEQ Assay. TCRdb re-hosts the immuneACCESS table, in-frame sequences only. Its copies lack some clones; in the studies checked, an unresolved V gene accounts for under half of them, and the cause for the rest is not known. For this sample the table gives approximately 68,000 clones, of which around 93% were detected only once. 1.1% of the sample comes from the top ten. The trial excluded patients who had a history of autoimmune disease or were on systemic immunosuppression. Peripheral blood for TCR sequencing was collected from all dose cohorts at baseline, on cycle 4 day 1, and on cycle 7 day 1. Samples came from an open-label, multicenter, first-in-human phase I dose-escalation trial of ivuxolimab. Adults with locally advanced or metastatic melanoma, renal cell, hepatocellular, or head and neck squamous cell carcinoma were enrolled in the trial. Before TCR sequencing, CD4+ T cells and CD8+ T cells were sorted from peripheral blood as separate populations.

Of note for this clone: Its binding antigen is unknown. No base quality information exists; no much larger clone differs at one position.

What the authors observed across the whole study: In partial responders in the 0.1-3.0 mg/kg groups, normalized peripheral clonal expansion was found to be among the lowest, especially among CD8+ T cells. Clonal expansion of both CD4+ and CD8+ blood T cells was observed from baseline to week 6 at doses 0.1 to 3.0 mg/kg. Low levels of normalized T-cell clonal expansion were also seen in some nonresponding patients. The antigen specificity of the clonally expanded peripheral T cells was not determined. After ivuxolimab, CD8+ T cells had more expanded clones than CD4+ T cells on average.

The germline V gene (reference sequence) gives CDR1 as MNHNY and CDR2 as SVGAGI. V gives up 8 bases and J gives up 0 bases, and the segment between their germline ends measures 16 bases. Counted from cysteine to phenylalanine, this CDR3 has 15 amino acids. The CDR3 DNA has 45 bases and is translated from base 1. The V and J segments used are TRBV6-6 and TRBJ1-1, with the D gene not confidently named. This TCR derives from an adult with an advanced solid tumor such as melanoma, head and neck, liver or kidney cancer. The source was CD4+ or CD8+ T cells sorted from blood, collected in a trial of the OX40 agonist ivuxolimab. The CDR3 region reads CASPKRETMNTEAFF. The nucleotide sequence is TGTGCCAGCCCGAAAAGGGAAACGATGAACACTGAAGCTTTCTTT.